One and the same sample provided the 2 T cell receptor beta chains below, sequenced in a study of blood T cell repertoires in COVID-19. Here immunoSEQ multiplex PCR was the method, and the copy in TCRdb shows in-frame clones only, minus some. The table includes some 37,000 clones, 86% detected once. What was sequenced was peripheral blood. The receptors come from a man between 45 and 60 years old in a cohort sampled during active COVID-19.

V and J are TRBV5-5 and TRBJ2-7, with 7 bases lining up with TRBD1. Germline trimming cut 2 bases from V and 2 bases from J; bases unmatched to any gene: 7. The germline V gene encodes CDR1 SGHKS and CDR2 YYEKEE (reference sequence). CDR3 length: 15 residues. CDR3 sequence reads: CASSFPRTGAYEQYF. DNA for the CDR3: TGTGCCAGCAGCTTCCCCCGGACAGGAGCCTACGAGCAGTACTTC.

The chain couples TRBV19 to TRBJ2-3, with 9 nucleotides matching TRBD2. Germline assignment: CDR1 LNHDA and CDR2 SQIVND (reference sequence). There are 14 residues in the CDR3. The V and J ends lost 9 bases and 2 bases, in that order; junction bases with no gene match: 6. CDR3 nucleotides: TGTGCCAGCTCAGCGGGGGGACTCACAGATACGCAGTATTTT. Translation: CASSAGGLTDTQYF.